These T cell receptor beta chains were read from a single sample in a study of blood T cell repertoires in COVID-19. Data came from immunoSEQ multiplex PCR; TCRdb stores just in-frame clones and leaves some out. The sample has around 64,000 clones, around 86% seen once. Sequenced material: peripheral blood. The receptors derive from a human donor in a cohort sampled during active COVID-19. Both conserved end residues are part of each CDR3. Fields, in order: J gene, D gene, V gene, clone size, CDR3 DNA, CDR3 protein. The D gene is left open where the match is weak. Clone size is not always given. Where it is, it says once, few, many or a class for expanded clones.

>TRBJ1-1|-|TRBV12-5|-
TGTGCTAGTGGGCTGAGGGTGAACACTGAAGCTTTCTTT
CASGLRVNTEAFF
>TRBJ2-7|TRBD1|TRBV4-1|-
TGCGCCAGCAGCCAAGACCCAGGGGGCAAAACCTACGAGCAGTACTTC
CASSQDPGGKTYEQYF
>TRBJ1-4|TRBD1|TRBV11-2|-
TGTGCCAGCAGCTTTAGGGGACAGCAAAATGAAAAACTGTTTTTT
CASSFRGQQNEKLFF
>TRBJ2-3|TRBD1|TRBV5-4|few
TGTGCCACCAGACAGGGGGCCGGCACAGATACGCAGTATTTT
CATRQGAGTDTQYF
>TRBJ2-1|-|TRBV15|once
TGTGCCACCAGCAGACTTCAGCGGGACAATGAGCAGTTCTTC
CATSRLQRDNEQFF
>TRBJ1-1|-|TRBV15|few
TGTGCCACCAGCCTACCCGACAGCAACACTGAAGCTTTCTTT
CATSLPDSNTEAFF
>TRBJ1-6|-|TRBV27|-
TGTGCCAGCACCCCGGAGGGGGGGATCCGCTCCTATAATTCACCCCTCCACTTT
CASTPEGGIRSYNSPLHF
>TRBJ2-5|-|TRBV12-5|-
TGTGCTAGTGGTTTGTACCCGGGGGAGACCCAGTACTTC
CASGLYPGETQYF
>TRBJ2-2|TRBD2|TRBV5-1|-
TGCGCCAGCAGCGGGGGACTAGCGGGGTATATCGGGGAGCTGTTTTTT
CASSGGLAGYIGELFF
>TRBJ1-6|-|TRBV5-1|few
TGCGCCAGCAGCTTGGAGCCAGGGGTTTTATATAATTCACCCCTCCACTTT
CASSLEPGVLYNSPLHF
>TRBJ1-5|-|TRBV2|-
TGTGCCAGCTGGGGGAGGGGGGTAAGGCATTTT
CASWGRGVRHF
>TRBJ1-1|TRBD1|TRBV6-5|-
TGTGCCAGCAGTTCCCGACAGGGGGGCACTGAAGCTTTCTTT
CASSSRQGGTEAFF
>TRBJ2-1|-|TRBV7-2|-
TGTGCCAGCAGCTTAGCCCCGGGGTACTACAATGAGCAGTTCTTC
CASSLAPGYYNEQFF
>TRBJ1-2|-|TRBV18|-
TGTGCCAGCTCACAAACACAAGGGGTTGGAGACCCGATCAACTATGGCTACACCTTC
CASSQTQGVGDPINYGYTF
>TRBJ1-2|TRBD1|TRBV6-5|-
TGTGCCAGCAGGGACCGGGACAGGGGGGACTATGGCTACACCTTC
CASRDRDRGDYGYTF
>TRBJ2-3|-|TRBV21-1|-
TGTGCCAGCAGCAAGTCGGGGGGTGGCACAGATACGCAGTATTTT
CASSKSGGGTDTQYF
>TRBJ2-3|-|TRBV7-2|-
TGTGCCAGCGGGAGTGGAGATACGCAGTATTTT
CASGSGDTQYF
>TRBJ2-6|-|TRBV6-5|-
TGTGCCAGCAGTTACTTACAGTCTGGGGCCAACGTCCTGACTTTC
CASSYLQSGANVLTF
>TRBJ2-4|-|TRBV6-5|-
TGTGCCAGCAGCGAGGGCTCCGCCAAAAACATTCAGTACTTC
CASSEGSAKNIQYF
>TRBJ2-5|TRBD2|TRBV7-6|-
TGTGCCAGCAGCTTCGGACTAGCGGGGGAGACTCAAGAGACCCAGTACTTC
CASSFGLAGETQETQYF
>TRBJ1-3|-|TRBV28|once
TGTGCCAGCAGTGCTTACAGGGATAAGTTAGGAAACACCATATATTTT
CASSAYRDKLGNTIYF
>TRBJ1-6|-|TRBV10-1|few
TGCGCCAGCAGTGAATCAGACTATAATTCACCCCTCCACTTT
CASSESDYNSPLHF
>TRBJ2-5|-|TRBV7-2|few
TGTGCCAGCAGCTCCCCCGGTGCGGGTAGGGAGACCCAGTACTTC
CASSSPGAGRETQYF
>TRBJ2-3|-|TRBV5-1|-
TGCGCCAGCACCCCTGGGGCGGGCACAGATACGCAGTATTTT
CASTPGAGTDTQYF